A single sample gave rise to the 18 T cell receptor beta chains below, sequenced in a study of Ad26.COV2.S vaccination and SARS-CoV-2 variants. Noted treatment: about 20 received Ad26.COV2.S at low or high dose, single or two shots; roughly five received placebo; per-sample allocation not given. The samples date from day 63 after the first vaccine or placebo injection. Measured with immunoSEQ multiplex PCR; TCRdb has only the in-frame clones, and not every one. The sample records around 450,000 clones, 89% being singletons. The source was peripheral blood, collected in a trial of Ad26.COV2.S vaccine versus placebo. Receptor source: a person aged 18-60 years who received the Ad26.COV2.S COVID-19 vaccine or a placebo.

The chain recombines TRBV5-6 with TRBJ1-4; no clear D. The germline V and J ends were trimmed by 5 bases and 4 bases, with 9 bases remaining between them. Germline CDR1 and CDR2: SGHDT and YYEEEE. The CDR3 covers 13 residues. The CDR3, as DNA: TGTGCCAGCAGAGCCGGAGGTAATGAAAAACTGTTTTTT. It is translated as CASRAGGNEKLFF. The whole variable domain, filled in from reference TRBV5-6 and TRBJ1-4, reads DAGVTQSPTHLIKTRGQQVTLRCSPKSGHDTVSWYQQALGQGPQFIFQYYEEEERQRGNFPDRFSGHQFPNYSSELNVNALLLGDSALYLCASRAGGNEKLFFGSGTQLSVL.

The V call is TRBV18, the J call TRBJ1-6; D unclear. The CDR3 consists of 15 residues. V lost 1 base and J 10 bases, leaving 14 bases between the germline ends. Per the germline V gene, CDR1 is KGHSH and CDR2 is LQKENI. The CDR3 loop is CASSPLEPPESPLHF. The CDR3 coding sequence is TGTGCCAGCTCACCACTCGAGCCTCCGGAATCACCCCTCCACTTT.

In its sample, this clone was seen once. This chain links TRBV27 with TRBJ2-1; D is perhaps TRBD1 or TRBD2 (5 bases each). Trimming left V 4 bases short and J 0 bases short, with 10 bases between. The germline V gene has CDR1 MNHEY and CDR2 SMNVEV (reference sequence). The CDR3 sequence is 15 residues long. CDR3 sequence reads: CASSWDVSSYNEQFF. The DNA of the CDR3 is TGTGCCAGCAGTTGGGACGTCAGCTCCTACAATGAGCAGTTCTTC.

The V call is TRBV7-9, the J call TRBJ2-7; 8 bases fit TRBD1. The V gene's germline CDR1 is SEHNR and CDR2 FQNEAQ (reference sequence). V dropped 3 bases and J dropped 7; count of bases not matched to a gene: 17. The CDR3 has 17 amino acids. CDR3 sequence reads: CASSFMAGSQGAGEQYF. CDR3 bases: TGTGCCAGCAGCTTTATGGCCGGGTCCCAGGGGGCCGGGGAGCAGTACTTC.

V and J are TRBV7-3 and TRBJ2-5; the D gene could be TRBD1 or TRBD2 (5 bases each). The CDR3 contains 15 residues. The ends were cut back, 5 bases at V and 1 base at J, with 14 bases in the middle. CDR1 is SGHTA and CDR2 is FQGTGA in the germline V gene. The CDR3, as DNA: TGTGCCAGCAGCCCCTATGGGACCGGCCAAGAGACCCAGTACTTC. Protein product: CASSPYGTGQETQYF.

The CDR3 here is CASSRKGSRNYGYTF. The CDR3 region has the DNA TGTGCCAGCAGCCGTAAGGGTTCCCGAAACTATGGCTACACCTTC. This sequence joins TRBV3-1 (or the pseudogene TRBV3-2) and TRBJ1-2; D remains ambiguous. The V and J ends lost 4 bases and 2 bases respectively, with 14 bases between them. The CDR3 covers 15 residues. Germline CDR1 LGHDT, CDR2 YNNKEL (reference sequence).

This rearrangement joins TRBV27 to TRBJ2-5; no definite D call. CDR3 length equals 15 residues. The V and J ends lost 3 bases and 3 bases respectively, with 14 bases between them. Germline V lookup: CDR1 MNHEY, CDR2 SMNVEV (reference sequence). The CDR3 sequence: CASSFQSMGKETQYF. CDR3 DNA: TGTGCCAGCAGTTTTCAATCGATGGGGAAAGAGACCCAGTACTTC.

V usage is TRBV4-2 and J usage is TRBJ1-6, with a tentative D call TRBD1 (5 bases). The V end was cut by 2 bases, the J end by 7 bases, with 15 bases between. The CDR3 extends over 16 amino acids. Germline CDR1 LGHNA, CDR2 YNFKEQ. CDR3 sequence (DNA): TGTGCCAGCAGCCAACCAAGGACACGGGCGAATTCACCCCTCCACTTT. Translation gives CASSQPRTRANSPLHF.

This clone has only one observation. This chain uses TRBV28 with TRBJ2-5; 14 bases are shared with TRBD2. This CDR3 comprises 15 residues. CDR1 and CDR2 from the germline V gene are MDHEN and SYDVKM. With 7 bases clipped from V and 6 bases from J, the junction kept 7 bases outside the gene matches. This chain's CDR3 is CASTKGLAGEKTQYF. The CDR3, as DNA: TGTGCCAGCACTAAGGGACTAGCGGGAGAAAAGACCCAGTACTTC. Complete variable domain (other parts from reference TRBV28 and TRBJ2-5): DVKVTQSSRYLVKRTGEKVFLECVQDMDHENMFWYRQDPGLGLRLIYFSYDVKMKEKGDIPEGYSVSREKKERFSLILESASTNQTSMYLCASTKGLAGEKTQYFGPGTRLLVL.

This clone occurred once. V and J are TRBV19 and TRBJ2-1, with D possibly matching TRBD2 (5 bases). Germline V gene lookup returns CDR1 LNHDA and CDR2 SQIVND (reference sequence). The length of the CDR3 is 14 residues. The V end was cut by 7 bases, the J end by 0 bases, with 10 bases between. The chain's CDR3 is CASTVGSSYNEQFF. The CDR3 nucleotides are TGTGCCAGTACCGTTGGGAGCTCCTACAATGAGCAGTTCTTC.

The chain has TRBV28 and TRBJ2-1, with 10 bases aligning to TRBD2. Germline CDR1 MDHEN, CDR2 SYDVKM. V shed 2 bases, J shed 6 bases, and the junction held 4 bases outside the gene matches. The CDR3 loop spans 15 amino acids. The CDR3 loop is CASSLSASGSNEQFF. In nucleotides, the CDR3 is TGTGCCAGCAGTTTAAGTGCTAGCGGGAGCAATGAGCAGTTCTTC.

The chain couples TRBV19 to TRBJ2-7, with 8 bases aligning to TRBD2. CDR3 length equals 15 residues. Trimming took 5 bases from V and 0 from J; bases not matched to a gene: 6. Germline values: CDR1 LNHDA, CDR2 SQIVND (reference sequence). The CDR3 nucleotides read TGTGCCAGTAGTCTTACCGGGACTAGCTCCTACGAGCAGTACTTC. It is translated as CASSLTGTSSYEQYF. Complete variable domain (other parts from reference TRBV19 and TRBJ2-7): DGGITQSPKYLFRKEGQNVTLSCEQNLNHDAMYWYRQDPGQGLRLIYYSQIVNDFQKGDIAEGYSVSREKKESFPLTVTSAQKNPTAFYLCASSLTGTSSYEQYFGPGTRLTVT.

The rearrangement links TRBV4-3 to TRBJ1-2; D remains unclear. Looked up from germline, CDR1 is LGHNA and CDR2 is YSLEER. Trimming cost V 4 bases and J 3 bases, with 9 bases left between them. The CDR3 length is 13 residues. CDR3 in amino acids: CASSLDGDYGYTF. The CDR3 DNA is TGCGCCAGCAGCCTGGACGGAGACTATGGCTACACCTTC.

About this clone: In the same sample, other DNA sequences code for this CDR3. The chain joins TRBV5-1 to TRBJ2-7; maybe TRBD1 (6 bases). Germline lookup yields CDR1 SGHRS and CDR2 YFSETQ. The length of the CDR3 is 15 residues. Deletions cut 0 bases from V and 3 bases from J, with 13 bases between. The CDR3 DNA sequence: TGCGCCAGCAGCTTGGGAGGTCAGGGGAGCTACGAGCAGTACTTC. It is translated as CASSLGGQGSYEQYF.

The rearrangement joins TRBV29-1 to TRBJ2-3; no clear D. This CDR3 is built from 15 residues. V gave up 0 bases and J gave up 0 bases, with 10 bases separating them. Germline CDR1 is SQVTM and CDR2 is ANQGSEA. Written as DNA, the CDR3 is TGCAGCGTTGAAGATCAACTGGAGAGCACAGATACGCAGTATTTT. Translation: CSVEDQLESTDTQYF.

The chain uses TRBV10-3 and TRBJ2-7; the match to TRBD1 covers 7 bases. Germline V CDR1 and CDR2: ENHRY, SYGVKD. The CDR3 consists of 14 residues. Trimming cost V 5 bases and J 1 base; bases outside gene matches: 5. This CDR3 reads CAISPTGKSYEQYF. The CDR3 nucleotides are TGTGCCATCAGTCCGACAGGGAAATCCTACGAGCAGTACTTC.

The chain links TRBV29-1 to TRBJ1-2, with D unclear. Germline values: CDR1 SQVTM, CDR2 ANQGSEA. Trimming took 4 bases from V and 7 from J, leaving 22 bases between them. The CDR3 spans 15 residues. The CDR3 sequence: CSVVDGELGRVGYTF. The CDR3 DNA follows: TGCAGCGTTGTTGACGGGGAACTGGGCCGGGTTGGCTACACCTTC.

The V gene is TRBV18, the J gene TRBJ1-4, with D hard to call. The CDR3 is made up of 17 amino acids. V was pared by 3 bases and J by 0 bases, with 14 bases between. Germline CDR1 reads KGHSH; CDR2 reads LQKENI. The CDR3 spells CASSPTDHRATNEKLFF. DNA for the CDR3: TGTGCCAGCTCACCTACCGACCACAGAGCAACTAATGAAAAACTGTTTTTT.